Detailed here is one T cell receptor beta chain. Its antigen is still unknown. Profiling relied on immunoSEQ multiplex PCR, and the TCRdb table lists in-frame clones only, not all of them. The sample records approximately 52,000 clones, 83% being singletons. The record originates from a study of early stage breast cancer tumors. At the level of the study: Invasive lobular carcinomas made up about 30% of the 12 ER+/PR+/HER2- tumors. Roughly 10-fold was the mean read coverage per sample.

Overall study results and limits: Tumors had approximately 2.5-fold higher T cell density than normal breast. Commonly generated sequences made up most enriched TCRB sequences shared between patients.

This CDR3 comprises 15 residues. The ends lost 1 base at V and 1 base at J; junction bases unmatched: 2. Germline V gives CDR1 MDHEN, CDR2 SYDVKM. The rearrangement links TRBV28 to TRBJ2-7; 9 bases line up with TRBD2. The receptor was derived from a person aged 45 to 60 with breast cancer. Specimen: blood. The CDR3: CASSLSTSGSYEQYF. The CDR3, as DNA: TGTGCCAGCAGTTTATCGACTAGCGGTTCCTACGAGCAGTACTTC.